A selection of T cell receptor beta chains follows, all from one sample in a study of T-cell reconstitution after alpha-beta-depleted transplantation in children. MiXCR, applied by TCRdb to the PCR reads, yields one record per CDR3 protein. The table records about 90,000 distinct CDR3 sequences, around a sixth of them present only once. The source was PBMCs, mostly from graft donor cells, collected 180 days after TCRalphabeta/CD19-depleted stem cell transplant. The source is a male patient aged 2 to 10 who had a stem cell transplant for acute lymphoblastic leukemia, so the T cells may come from the graft donor. The CDR3 runs from the conserved cysteine through the conserved F or W. The order of the fields is V gene, J gene, CDR3 protein.

V gene: TRBV12-3/TRBV12-4; J gene: TRBJ1-4; CDR3 protein: CASSSYRDSGAKLFF
V gene: TRBV20-1; J gene: TRBJ2-3; CDR3 protein: CSARTVGTDTQYF
V gene: TRBV4-1; J gene: TRBJ2-2; CDR3 protein: CASSQAQTWSGELFF
V gene: TRBV4-2; J gene: TRBJ2-2; CDR3 protein: CASSLGLDNQLSGELFF
V gene: TRBV27; J gene: TRBJ1-1; CDR3 protein: CASRQLNAEAFF
V gene: TRBV12-3/TRBV12-4; J gene: TRBJ2-4; CDR3 protein: CASSPTGGENIQYF
V gene: TRBV11-2; J gene: TRBJ1-1; CDR3 protein: CASSSWTQNTEAFF
V gene: TRBV7-9; J gene: TRBJ1-4; CDR3 protein: CASNWPGNEKLFF
V gene: TRBV12-3/TRBV12-4; J gene: TRBJ1-1; CDR3 protein: CATSRRERGEAFF
V gene: TRBV7-9; J gene: TRBJ1-1; CDR3 protein: CASSLGVEREAFF
V gene: TRBV20-1; J gene: TRBJ2-1; CDR3 protein: CSAGRDSSYNEQFF
V gene: TRBV6-5; J gene: TRBJ2-4; CDR3 protein: CASSYPQGVIAKNIQYF
V gene: TRBV6-5; J gene: TRBJ1-4; CDR3 protein: CASSYQTGREKLFF
V gene: TRBV12-3/TRBV12-4; J gene: TRBJ1-2; CDR3 protein: CASSFWDSYGYTF
V gene: TRBV3-1; J gene: TRBJ1-2; CDR3 protein: CASSQGQGSLGYTF
V gene: TRBV12-3/TRBV12-4; J gene: TRBJ2-3; CDR3 protein: CASSLGAGWNRDTQYF
V gene: TRBV5-1; J gene: TRBJ2-2; CDR3 protein: CASGPSGGSNTGELFF
V gene: TRBV29-1; J gene: TRBJ1-2; CDR3 protein: CSVPLDRDYGYTF
V gene: TRBV19; J gene: TRBJ2-3; CDR3 protein: CASSIEGSSTDTQYF
V gene: TRBV11-2; J gene: TRBJ2-3; CDR3 protein: CASSLPERGGTDTQYF